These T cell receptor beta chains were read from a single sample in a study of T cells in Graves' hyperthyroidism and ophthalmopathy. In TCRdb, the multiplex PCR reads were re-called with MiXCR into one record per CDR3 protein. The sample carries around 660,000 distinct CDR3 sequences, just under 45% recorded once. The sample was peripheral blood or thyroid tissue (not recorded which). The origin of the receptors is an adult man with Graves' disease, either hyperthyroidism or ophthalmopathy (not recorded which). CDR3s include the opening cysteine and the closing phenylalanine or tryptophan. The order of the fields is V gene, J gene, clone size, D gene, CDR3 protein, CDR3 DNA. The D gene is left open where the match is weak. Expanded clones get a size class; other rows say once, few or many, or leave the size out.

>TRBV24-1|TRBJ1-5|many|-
CATSPGVVGQPQHF
TGTGCCACCAGTCCGGGGGTTGTGGGACAGCCCCAGCATTTT
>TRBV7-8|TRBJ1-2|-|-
CASSSRTEQSYGYTF
TGTGCCAGCAGCTCGAGGACAGAACAATCCTATGGCTACACCTTC
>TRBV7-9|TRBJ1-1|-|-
CASSLGWGMNTEAFF
TGTGCCAGCAGCTTAGGTTGGGGGATGAACACTGAAGCTTTCTTT
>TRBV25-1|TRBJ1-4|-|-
CASSARGAFSDEKLFF
TGTGCCAGCAGTGCTAGAGGGGCCTTTTCGGATGAAAAACTGTTTTTT
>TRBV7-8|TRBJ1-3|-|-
CASREGHHNTIYF
TGTGCCAGCAGAGAGGGACACCACAACACCATATATTTT
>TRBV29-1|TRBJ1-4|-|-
CSLERVSEKLFF
TGCAGCTTAGAGCGCGTAAGCGAAAAACTGTTTTTT
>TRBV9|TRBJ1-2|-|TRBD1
CASSVGQGAADYGYTF
TGTGCCAGCAGCGTCGGACAGGGGGCGGCCGACTATGGCTACACCTTC
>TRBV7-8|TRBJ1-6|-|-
CASSLLGQTKNSPLHF
TGTGCCAGCAGCTTGCTAGGACAGACCAAGAATTCACCCCTCCACTTT
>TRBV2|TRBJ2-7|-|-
CASSSGGGAASYGQYF
TGTGCCAGCAGCTCAGGGGGGGGGGCCGCCTCCTACGGGCAGTACTTC
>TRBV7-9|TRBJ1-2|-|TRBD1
CASSQQGTYGYTF
TGTGCCAGCAGCCAACAGGGGACCTATGGCTACACCTTC
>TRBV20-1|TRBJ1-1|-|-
CSASDAGGLNTEAFF
TGCAGTGCTAGCGATGCTGGGGGTCTGAACACTGAAGCTTTCTTT
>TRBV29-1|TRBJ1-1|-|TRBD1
CSVVRGQGEAFF
TGCAGCGTTGTTAGGGGGCAGGGTGAAGCTTTCTTT
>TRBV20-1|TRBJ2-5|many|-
CSARAVQETQYF
TGCAGTGCTAGAGCCGTCCAAGAGACCCAGTACTTC
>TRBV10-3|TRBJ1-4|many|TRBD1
CAIRQGENEKLFF
TGTGCCATCAGACAGGGGGAGAATGAAAAACTGTTTTTT
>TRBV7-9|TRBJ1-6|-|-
CASSWGTYNSPLHF
TGTGCCAGCAGCTGGGGAACCTATAATTCACCCCTCCACTTT
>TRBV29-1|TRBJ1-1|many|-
CSVIWGPVAFF
TGCAGCGTTATCTGGGGGCCGGTAGCTTTCTTT
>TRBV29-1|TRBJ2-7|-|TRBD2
CSSPLLAGTPYEQYF
TGCAGCTCACCCCTACTAGCGGGGACTCCCTACGAGCAGTACTTC
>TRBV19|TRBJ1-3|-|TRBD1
CASSARQGWSGNTICF
TGTGCCAGTAGTGCAAGACAGGGATGGTCTGGAAACACCATATGTTTT
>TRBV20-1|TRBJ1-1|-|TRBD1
CGAVRGHTEAFF
TGCGGTGCTGTCAGGGGGCACACTGAAGCTTTCTTT
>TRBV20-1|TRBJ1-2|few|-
CSAITDDYGYTF
TGCAGTGCTATTACTGATGACTATGGCTACACCTTC
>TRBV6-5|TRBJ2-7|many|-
CASSSGIYEQYF
TGCGCCAGCAGCTCTGGGATCTACGAGCAGTACTTC
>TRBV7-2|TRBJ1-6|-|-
CASSFYGETNSPLHF
TGTGCCAGCAGCTTCTATGGGGAAACCAATTCACCCCTCCACTTT
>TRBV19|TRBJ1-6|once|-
CASSVGSPLHF
TGTGCCAGTAGTGTGGGGTCACCCCTCCACTTT
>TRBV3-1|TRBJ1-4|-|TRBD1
CASSLPGQNDEKLFF
TGTGCCAGCAGCTTACCGGGACAGAATGATGAAAAACTGTTTTTT
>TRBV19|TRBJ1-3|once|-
CASREGEYPGYGYTIYF
TGTGCCAGTAGAGAGGGGGAGTACCCAGGCTATGGCTACACCATATATTTT
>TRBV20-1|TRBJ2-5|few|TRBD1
CSATRLDRGGETQYF
TGCAGTGCTACGCGATTGGACAGGGGAGGGGAGACCCAGTACTTC
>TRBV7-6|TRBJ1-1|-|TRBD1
CASSLEGAMGFF
TGTGCCAGCAGCTTGGAGGGGGCGATGGGTTTCTTT
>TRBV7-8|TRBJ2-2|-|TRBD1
CASSLLGQWNTGELFF
TGTGCCAGCAGCTTATTGGGACAGTGGAACACCGGGGAGCTGTTTTTT